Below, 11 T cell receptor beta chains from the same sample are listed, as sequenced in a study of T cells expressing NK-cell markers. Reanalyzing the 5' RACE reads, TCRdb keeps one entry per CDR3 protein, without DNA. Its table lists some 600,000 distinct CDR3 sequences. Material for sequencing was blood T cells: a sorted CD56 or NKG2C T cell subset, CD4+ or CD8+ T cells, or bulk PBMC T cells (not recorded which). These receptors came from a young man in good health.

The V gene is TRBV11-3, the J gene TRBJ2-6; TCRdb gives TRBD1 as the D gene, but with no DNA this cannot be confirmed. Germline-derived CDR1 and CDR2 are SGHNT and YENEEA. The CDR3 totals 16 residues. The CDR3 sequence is CASSLQQGAGANVLTF.

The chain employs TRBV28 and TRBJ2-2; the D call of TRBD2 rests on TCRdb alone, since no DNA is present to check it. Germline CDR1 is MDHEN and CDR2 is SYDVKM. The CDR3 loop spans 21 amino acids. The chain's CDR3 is CASSRAIRNPSSGRRTGELFF.

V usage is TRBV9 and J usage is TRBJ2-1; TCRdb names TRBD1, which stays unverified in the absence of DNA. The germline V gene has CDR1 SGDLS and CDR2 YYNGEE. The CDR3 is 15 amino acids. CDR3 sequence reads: CASSVGARGLDEQFF. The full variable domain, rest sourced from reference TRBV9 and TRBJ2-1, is DSGVTQTPKHLITATGQRVTLRCSPRSGDLSVYWYQQSLDQGLQFLIQYYNGEERAKGNILERFSAQQFPDLHSELNLSSLELGDSALYFCASSVGARGLDEQFFGPGTRLTVL.

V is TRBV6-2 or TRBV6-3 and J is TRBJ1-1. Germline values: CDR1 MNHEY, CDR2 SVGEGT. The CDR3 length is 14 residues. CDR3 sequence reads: CASSDMGRNTEAFF.

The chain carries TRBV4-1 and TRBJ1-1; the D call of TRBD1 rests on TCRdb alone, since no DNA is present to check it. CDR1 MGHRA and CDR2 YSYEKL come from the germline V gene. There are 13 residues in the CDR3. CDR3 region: CASSQGQGAEAFF.

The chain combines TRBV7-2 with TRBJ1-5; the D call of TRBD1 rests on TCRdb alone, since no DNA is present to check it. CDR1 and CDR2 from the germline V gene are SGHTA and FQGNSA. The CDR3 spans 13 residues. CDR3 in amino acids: CASSLVGDQPQHF.

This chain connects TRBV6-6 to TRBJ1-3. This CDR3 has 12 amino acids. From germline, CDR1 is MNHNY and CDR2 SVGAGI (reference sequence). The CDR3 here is CASSYYRDTIYF.

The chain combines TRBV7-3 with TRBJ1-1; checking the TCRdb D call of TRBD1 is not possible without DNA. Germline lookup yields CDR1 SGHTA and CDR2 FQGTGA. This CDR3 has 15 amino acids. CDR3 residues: CASSDTGGRYTEAFF.

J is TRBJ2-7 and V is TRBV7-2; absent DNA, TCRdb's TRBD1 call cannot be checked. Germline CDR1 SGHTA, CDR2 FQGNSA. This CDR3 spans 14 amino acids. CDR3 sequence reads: CASSSRQGAYEQYF.

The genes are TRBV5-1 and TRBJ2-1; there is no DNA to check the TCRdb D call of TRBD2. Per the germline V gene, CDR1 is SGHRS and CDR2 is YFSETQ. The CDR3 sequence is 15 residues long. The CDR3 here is CASAEAASSYNEQFF.

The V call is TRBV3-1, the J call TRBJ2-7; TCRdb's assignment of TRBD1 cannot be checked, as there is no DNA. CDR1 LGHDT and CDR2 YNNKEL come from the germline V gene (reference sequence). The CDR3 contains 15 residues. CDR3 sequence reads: CASSQESSRFYEQYF.